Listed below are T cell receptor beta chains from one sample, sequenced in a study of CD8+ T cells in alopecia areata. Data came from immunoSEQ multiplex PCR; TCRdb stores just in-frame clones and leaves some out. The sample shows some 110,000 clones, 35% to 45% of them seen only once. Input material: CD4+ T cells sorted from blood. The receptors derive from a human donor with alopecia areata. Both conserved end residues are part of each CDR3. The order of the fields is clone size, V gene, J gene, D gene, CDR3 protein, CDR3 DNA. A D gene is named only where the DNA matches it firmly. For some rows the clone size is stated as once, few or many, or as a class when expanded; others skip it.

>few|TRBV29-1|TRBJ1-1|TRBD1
CSADRGSTEAFF
TGCAGCGCTGACAGGGGAAGCACTGAAGCTTTCTTT
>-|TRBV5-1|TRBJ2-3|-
CASSNPIGDTQYF
TGCGCCAGCAGCAACCCGATAGGGGATACGCAGTATTTT
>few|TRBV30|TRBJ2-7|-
CAWSDYQGYEQYF
TGTGCCTGGAGTGATTATCAGGGCTACGAGCAGTACTTC
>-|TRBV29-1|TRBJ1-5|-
CSVSDGVLGNRPQHF
TGCAGCGTTTCAGACGGGGTTCTGGGCAATCGGCCCCAGCATTTT
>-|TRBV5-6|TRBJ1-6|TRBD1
CASSLAGQGGYSPLHF
TGTGCCAGCAGCTTGGCCGGACAGGGAGGATATTCACCCCTCCACTTT
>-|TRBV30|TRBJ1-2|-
CAWSVLGQTYGYTF
TGTGCCTGGAGTGTACTGGGACAAACATATGGCTACACCTTC
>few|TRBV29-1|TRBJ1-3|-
CSATESGNTIYF
TGCAGCGCGACAGAGTCTGGAAACACCATATATTTT
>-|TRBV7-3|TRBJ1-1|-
CASSSGVNTEAFF
TGTGCCAGCAGCTCGGGTGTAAACACTGAAGCTTTCTTT
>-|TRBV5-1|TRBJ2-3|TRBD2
CASSLTSGTDTQYF
TGCGCCAGCAGCTTGACTAGCGGCACAGATACGCAGTATTTT
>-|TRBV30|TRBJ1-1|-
CAWSAWGENTEAFF
TGTGCCTGGAGCGCCTGGGGGGAGAACACTGAAGCTTTCTTT
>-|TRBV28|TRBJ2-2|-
CASKPWRGSTGELFF
TGTGCCAGCAAACCCTGGAGGGGGAGTACCGGGGAGCTGTTTTTT
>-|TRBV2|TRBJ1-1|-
CASSGGRVQAFF
TGTGCCAGCAGTGGGGGCAGGGTACAAGCTTTCTTT
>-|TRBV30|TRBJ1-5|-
CAWSTSGGYQPQHF
TGCGCCTGGAGTACGTCGGGGGGCTATCAGCCCCAGCATTTT
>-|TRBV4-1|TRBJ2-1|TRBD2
CASSQDTGGRYNEQFF
TGCGCCAGCAGCCAAGATACGGGGGGTCGCTACAATGAGCAGTTCTTC
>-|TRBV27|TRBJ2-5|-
CASGRGAGETQYF
TGTGCCAGCGGCCGGGGGGCCGGAGAGACCCAGTACTTC
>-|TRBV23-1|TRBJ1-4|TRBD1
CASSQGRDREEKLFF
TGCGCCAGCAGTCAAGGACGGGACAGGGAGGAAAAACTGTTTTTT
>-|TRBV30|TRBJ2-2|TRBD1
CAWIHRGRTGELFF
TGTGCCTGGATCCACAGGGGGCGAACCGGGGAGCTGTTTTTT
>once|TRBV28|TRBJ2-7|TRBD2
CASSLLATHYEQYF
TGTGCCAGCAGTCTACTAGCGACGCACTACGAGCAGTACTTC
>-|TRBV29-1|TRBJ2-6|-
CSVAWSSGANVLTF
TGCAGCGTTGCATGGTCCTCTGGGGCCAACGTCCTGACTTTC
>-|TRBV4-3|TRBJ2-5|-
CASSQEWGRRAETQYF
TGCGCCAGCAGCCAAGAATGGGGAAGGAGGGCGGAGACCCAGTACTTC
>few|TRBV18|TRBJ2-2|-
CASSHDNTNTGELFF
TGTGCCAGCTCACATGACAATACGAACACCGGGGAGCTGTTTTTT
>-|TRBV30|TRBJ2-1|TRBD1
CAWSVRAGGNEQFF
TGTGCCTGGAGTGTAAGGGCAGGGGGCAATGAGCAGTTCTTC
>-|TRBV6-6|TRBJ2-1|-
CASSPGKGLFF
TGTGCCAGCAGTCCTGGAAAAGGGTTGTTCTTC
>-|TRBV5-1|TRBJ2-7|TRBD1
CASSLDPDRADEQYF
TGCGCCAGCAGCTTGGACCCGGACAGGGCGGACGAGCAGTACTTC
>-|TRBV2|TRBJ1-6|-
CASSFRDNNNSPLHF
TGTGCCAGCAGTTTCCGGGACAACAATAATTCACCCCTCCACTTT
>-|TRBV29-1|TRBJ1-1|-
CSAQLGDTEAFF
TGCAGCGCTCAACTAGGGGACACTGAAGCTTTCTTT
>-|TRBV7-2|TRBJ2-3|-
CASSLPNTQYF
TGTGCCAGCAGCTTACCTAATACGCAGTATTTT
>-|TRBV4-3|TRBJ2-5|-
CASSQVRGRETQYF
TGCGCCAGCAGCCAAGTCCGGGGGAGAGAGACCCAGTACTTC
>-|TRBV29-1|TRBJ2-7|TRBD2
CSVANPGLGYEQYF
TGCAGCGTCGCAAATCCGGGACTAGGCTACGAGCAGTACTTC
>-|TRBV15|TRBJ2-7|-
CATSRGESYEQYF
TGTGCCACCAGCAGAGGGGAGTCCTACGAGCAGTACTTC
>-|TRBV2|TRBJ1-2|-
CASSEPRDRATNYGYTF
TGTGCCAGCAGTGAGCCCCGAGACAGAGCGACTAACTATGGCTACACCTTC
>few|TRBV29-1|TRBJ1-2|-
CSVEPGLIGPRDGYTF
TGCAGCGTTGAACCTGGTCTAATAGGCCCCCGGGATGGCTACACCTTC
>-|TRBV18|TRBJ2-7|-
CASTGSSYEQYF
TGTGCCAGCACTGGGTCGTCCTACGAGCAGTACTTC
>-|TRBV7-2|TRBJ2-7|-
CASSLALVSYEQYF
TGTGCCAGCAGCTTAGCACTGGTTTCCTACGAGCAGTACTTC
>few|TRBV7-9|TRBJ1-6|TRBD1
CASSVGQGGSPLHF
TGTGCCAGCAGCGTCGGACAGGGTGGCTCACCCCTCCACTTT
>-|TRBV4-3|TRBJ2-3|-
CASSHFRGTDTQYF
TGCGCCAGCAGCCACTTCAGGGGCACAGATACGCAGTATTTT
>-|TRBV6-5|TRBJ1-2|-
CASSFTNYGYTF
TGTGCCAGCAGTTTCACAAACTATGGCTACACCTTC
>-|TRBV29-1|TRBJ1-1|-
CSVDQGRTEAFF
TGCAGCGTCGATCAGGGTCGGACTGAAGCTTTCTTT
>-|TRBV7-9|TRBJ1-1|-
CASSPTMNTEAFF
TGTGCCAGCAGCCCCACAATGAACACTGAAGCTTTCTTT
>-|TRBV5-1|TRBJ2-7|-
CASSPAPVTSDEQYF
TGCGCCAGCAGTCCCGCCCCGGTTACCTCTGACGAGCAGTACTTC
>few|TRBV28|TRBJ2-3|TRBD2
CASSTGLGDTDTQYF
TGTGCCAGCAGCACTGGACTAGGTGACACAGATACGCAGTATTTT
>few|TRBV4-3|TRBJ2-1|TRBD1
CASSQGGQGIYNEQFF
TGCGCCAGCAGCCAAGGGGGACAGGGGATCTACAATGAGCAGTTCTTC
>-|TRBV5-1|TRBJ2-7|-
CASSLAGLVTPPYEQYF
TGCGCCAGCAGCTTGGCCGGGTTGGTGACACCCCCCTACGAGCAGTACTTC
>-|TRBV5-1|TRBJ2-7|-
CASSSSEYEQYF
TGCGCCAGCAGCTCCTCCGAGTACGAGCAGTACTTC
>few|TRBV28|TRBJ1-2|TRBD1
CASSSGQGNYGYTF
TGTGCCAGCAGCTCCGGACAGGGGAACTATGGCTACACCTTC
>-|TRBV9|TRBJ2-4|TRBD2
CASSRSGGARDIQYF
TGTGCCAGCAGCCGCTCGGGGGGGGCCCGGGACATTCAGTACTTC